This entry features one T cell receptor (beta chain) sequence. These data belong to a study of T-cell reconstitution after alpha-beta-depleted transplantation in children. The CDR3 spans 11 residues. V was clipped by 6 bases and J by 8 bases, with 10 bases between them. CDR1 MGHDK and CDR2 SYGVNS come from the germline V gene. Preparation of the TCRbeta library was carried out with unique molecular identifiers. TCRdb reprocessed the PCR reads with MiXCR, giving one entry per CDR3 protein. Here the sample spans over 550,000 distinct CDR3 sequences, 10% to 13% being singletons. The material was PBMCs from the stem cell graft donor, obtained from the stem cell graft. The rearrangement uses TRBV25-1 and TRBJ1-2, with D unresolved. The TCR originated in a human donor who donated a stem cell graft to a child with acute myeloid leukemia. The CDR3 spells CASSRDFGYTF. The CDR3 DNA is TGTGCCAGCAGCCGGGATTTCGGCTACACCTTC.